The TCR beta chain under discussion was sequenced for a study of blood T cells in healthy people across ages (dated by TCRdb to the mid-2010s). Regarding the complete study: In model experiments, template switching captured roughly one uniquely barcoded TCR beta cDNA molecule for every two T cells. Using deep sequencing normalized with unique cDNA molecular identifiers, the study measured how TCR beta repertoire diversity changes with age. Donors were grouped into four age groups: young (average 16 years), middle-aged (about 40), aged (roughly 67) and long-lived (just over 80). Donors of different ages were randomly distributed across sequencing lanes to avoid experimental bias. The study analyzed two additional independent replicas of 1 million unique cDNA reads from the same blood draw for two donors, one aged 18 to 29 and one aged 80 or older. Summary of the overall study and its limitations: The percentage of naive T cells measured by flow cytometry correlated strongly with observed TCR beta diversity. As age increased, observed TCR beta diversity per million T cells dropped in a roughly linear way, and a significant reduction was already evident by age roughly 40. Because profiling used bulk unsorted PBMCs, naive and antigen-experienced compartments could not be compared conclusively. Estimates of total diversity based on one million sequenced T cells were considered lower bounds and underestimates. Compared with the aged group, more naive CD4+ T cells, fewer expanded clones and increased TCR diversity were shown by the long-lived group, suggesting age selection. The CMV infection status of donors was not known, potentially confounding age-related changes in expanded clonotypes.

From cysteine to phenylalanine, the CDR3 is 15 amino acids long. Just the 45-base CDR3 DNA is kept, in frame starting at base 1. At the junction V is shortened by 6 bases and J by 10 bases, with 19 bases in between. The CDR1 and CDR2 encoded by the germline V gene (reference sequence) are MNHEY and SMNVEV. Libraries were built with 5' RACE. Sequencing instrument: Illumina HiSeq 2500. A second PCR of roughly 6 to 11 cycles was run with a J-beta primer mix and a sample-barcoded 5' primer. Each TCR beta cDNA molecule received a unique molecular identifier from a template-switch 5' adaptor carrying 12 random nucleotides. Each sample yielded at least 2.5 million CDR3-containing paired-end reads. First-strand cDNA was synthesized from all RNA with the Mint cDNA synthesis kit, primed by a TRBC-specific oligonucleotide. After uracil-DNA glycosylase treatment, a first 18-cycle PCR used universal primers M1SS and BC2_uni_R on all cDNA. Per the original workflow: Each sample was normalized by randomly selecting 1 million high-quality reads, each carrying a distinct molecular identifier. Reads sharing molecular identifiers were discarded rather than binned into consensus sequences. MiTCR, with a Q25 quality threshold and the strictest error-elimination algorithm, was used for CDR3 identification, clonotype clustering and error correction. A nonparametric unseen species model using Euler transformation provided a lower-bound estimate of total TCR beta diversity. TCRdb trimmed public reads at Q25 via fastp, called clones via MiXCR and kept in-frame beta chains. A single entry per CDR3 protein holds the most common genes and DNA from its merged rows. TCRdb, not the original authors, processed these V and J calls. Across this sample there are about 670,000 distinct CDR3 sequences, with 40% to 45% seen only once. 25% to 30% of the sample comes from the top ten.

Systemically healthy Caucasian individuals from Russia, around 39 in total and aged roughly 6 to 95 years, were included as donors. Each donor gave approximately 10 milliliters of peripheral blood, collected into EDTA-treated Vacutainer tubes. Ficoll-Paque density-gradient centrifugation was used to isolate PBMCs, with at least 6 million obtained per sample. Total RNA, at least 5 micrograms per sample, was extracted from PBMCs with Trizol reagent. The percentages of naive CD45RAhigh/CD27high T cells were determined by flow cytometry on a PBMC aliquot from every donor. With regard to this clonotype: It has no known antigen specificity. The sample holds no much larger clone one base away, and base qualities are not on file.

Input material: blood. Recombination joined TRBV27 with TRBJ1-6, with the D gene call left open. This sequence was found in a man at least 80 years old in good health. The DNA sequence follows: TGTGCCAGCAGCCCAGGACTCAATTGGTTATCACCCCTCCACTTT. It translates to CASSPGLNWLSPLHF.